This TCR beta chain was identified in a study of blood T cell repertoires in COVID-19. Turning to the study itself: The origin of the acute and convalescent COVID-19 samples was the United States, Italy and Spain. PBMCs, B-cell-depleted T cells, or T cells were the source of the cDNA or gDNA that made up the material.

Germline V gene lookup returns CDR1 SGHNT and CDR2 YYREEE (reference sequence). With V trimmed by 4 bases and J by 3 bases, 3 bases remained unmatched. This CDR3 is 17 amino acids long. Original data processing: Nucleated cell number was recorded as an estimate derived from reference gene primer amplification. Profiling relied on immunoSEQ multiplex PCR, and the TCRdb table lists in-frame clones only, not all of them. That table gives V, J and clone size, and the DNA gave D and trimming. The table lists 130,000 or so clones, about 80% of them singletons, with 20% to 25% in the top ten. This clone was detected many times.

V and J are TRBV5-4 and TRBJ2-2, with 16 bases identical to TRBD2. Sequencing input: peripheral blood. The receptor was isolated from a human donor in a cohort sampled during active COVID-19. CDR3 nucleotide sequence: TGTGCCAGCAGCACCGGGACTAGCGGGAGGGACACCGGGGAGCTGTTTTTT. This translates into CASSTGTSGRDTGELFF.